This TCR beta chain derives from a study of PD-1 blockade in classical Hodgkin lymphoma. Points from the study as a whole: Those patients who began receiving nivolumab less than 1 year after ASCT had lower diversity, and they were excluded. The drivers behind the repertoire differences, possibly disease activity or prior therapy, remain undefined. Baseline diversity was lower in partial responders and progressors than complete responders. With CD4+ cells, TCR diversity rose significantly by C4D1, but not with CD8+ cells.

With respect to this clone: Its antigen is as yet unknown.

TCRdb's copy holds only in-frame clones and misses some; the assay was immunoSEQ multiplex PCR. The sample lists about 28,000 clones, about four fifths occurring once. The J segment lost 4 bases and the V segment lost 2 bases, leaving 7 bases of the junction unmatched. Germline CDR1 is SGHVS and CDR2 is FNYEAQ. CDR3 length: 16 residues. Time point indicated: cycle 4 day 1 (C4D1), after five to seven weeks of nivolumab. Autologous stem cell transplantation was followed by relapse in every patient, and brentuximab vedotin exposure varied. This chain connects TRBV7-6 to TRBJ2-2, with 7 bases matching TRBD1. This specimen consisted of peripheral blood mononuclear cells (PBMCs), obtained before the fourth cycle of nivolumab. The receptor was derived from a human donor with classical Hodgkin lymphoma. Here the CDR3 reads CASSLMTGSATGELFF. CDR3 DNA sequence: TGTGCCAGCAGCTTAATGACAGGGTCGGCCACCGGGGAGCTGTTTTTT.